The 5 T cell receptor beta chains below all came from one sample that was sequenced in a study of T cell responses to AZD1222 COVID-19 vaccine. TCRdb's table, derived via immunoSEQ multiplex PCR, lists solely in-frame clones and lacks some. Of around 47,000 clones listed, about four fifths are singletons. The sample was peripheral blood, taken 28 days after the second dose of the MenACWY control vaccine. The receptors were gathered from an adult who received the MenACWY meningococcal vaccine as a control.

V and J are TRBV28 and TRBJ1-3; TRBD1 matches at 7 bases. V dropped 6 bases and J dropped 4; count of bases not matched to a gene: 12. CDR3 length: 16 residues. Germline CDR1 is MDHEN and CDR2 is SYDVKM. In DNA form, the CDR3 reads TGTGCCAGCAGGGACGGGACAGCCCTTGGAGGAAACACCATATATTTT. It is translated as CASRDGTALGGNTIYF.

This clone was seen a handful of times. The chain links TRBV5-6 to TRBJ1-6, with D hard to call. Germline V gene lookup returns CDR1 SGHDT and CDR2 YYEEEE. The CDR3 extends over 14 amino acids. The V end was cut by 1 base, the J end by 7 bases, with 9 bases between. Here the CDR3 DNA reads TGTGCCAGCAGCTTGAGGCGGGTGAATTCACCCCTCCACTTT. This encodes CASSLRRVNSPLHF.

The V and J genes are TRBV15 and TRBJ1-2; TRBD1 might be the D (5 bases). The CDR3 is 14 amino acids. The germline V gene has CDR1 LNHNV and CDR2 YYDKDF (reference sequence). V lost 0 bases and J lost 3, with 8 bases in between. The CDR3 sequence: CATSRDGGDYGYTF. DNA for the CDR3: TGTGCCACCAGCAGAGATGGGGGGGACTATGGCTACACCTTC. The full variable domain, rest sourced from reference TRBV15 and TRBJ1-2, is DAMVIQNPRYQVTQFGKPVTLSCSQTLNHNVMYWYQQKSSQAPKLLFHYYDKDFNNEADTPDNFQSRRPNTSFCFLDIRSPGLGDTAMYLCATSRDGGDYGYTFGSGTRLTVV.

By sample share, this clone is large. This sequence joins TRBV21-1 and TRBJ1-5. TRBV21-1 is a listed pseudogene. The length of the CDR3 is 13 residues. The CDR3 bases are TGTGCCAGCACCCCCGTGGCGGGGTGGCCCCAGCATTTT. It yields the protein CASTPVAGWPQHF.

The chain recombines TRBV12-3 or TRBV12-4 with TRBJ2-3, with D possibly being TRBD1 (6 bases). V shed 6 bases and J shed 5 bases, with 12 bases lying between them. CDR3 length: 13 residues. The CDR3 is CASSNLGGDTQYF. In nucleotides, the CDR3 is TGTGCCAGCAGCAACCTAGGGGGAGATACGCAGTATTTT.